This TCR beta chain is from a study of blood T cell repertoires in COVID-19. Study summary: COVID-19 samples from acute and convalescent phases originated in the United States, Italy and Spain.

Some clones are missing from TCRdb's copy, which holds only in-frame ones; the method was immunoSEQ multiplex PCR. The sample gives some 150,000 clones, roughly 85% of which show up once; approximately 8% is in the top ten. The V gene lost 3 bases and the J gene lost 10 bases, with 24 bases spanning the gap. This CDR3 region has 16 residues. CDR1 KGHSH and CDR2 LQKENI come from the germline V gene. Seattle researchers signed up patients amid active infection and tracked them longitudinally. This receptor was identified in a woman aged 60-75 years with COVID-19, enrolled during active disease. The J gene is TRBJ1-1, the V gene TRBV18; weak D call: TRBD1 (5 bases). Sample: peripheral blood. The CDR3 region is CASSPYGPGDDDGAFF. The CDR3 DNA follows: TGTGCCAGCTCACCTTACGGCCCGGGGGATGACGATGGAGCTTTCTTT.